The 11 T cell receptor beta chains presented below share a single source sample, sequenced in a study of OX40 agonist ivuxolimab in advanced cancers. Some clones are missing from TCRdb's copy, which holds only in-frame ones; the method was immunoSEQ multiplex PCR. The sample comprises approximately 76,000 clones, around 94% of which are singletons, and approximately 10% rests with the top ten. The source was CD4+ or CD8+ T cells sorted from blood, collected in a trial of the OX40 agonist ivuxolimab. The receptors come from an adult with an advanced solid tumor such as melanoma, head and neck, liver or kidney cancer.

This chain links TRBV27 with TRBJ2-7; 10 positions match TRBD1. This CDR3 spans 16 amino acids. After removal of 4 bases from V and 2 bases from J, the junction contained 8 bases not matched to a gene. CDR1 is MNHEY, CDR2 SMNVEV, per germline (reference sequence). The CDR3 sequence: CASSYGLGQGPYEQYF. CDR3 nucleotide sequence: TGTGCCAGCAGTTACGGCTTGGGACAGGGGCCCTACGAGCAGTACTTC.

This rearrangement joins TRBV14 to TRBJ2-5; TRBD2 matches 7 bases. This CDR3 has 16 amino acids. Germline values: CDR1 SGHDN, CDR2 FVKESK. V shed 0 bases, J shed 4 bases, and the junction held 8 bases outside the gene matches. CDR3 loop: CASSQDIRWGGETQYF. The CDR3 DNA follows: TGTGCCAGCAGCCAAGATATACGTTGGGGGGGAGAGACCCAGTACTTC.

This clone has only one observation. This chain uses TRBV7-3 with TRBJ2-5, with TRBD1 as a possible D gene (6 bases). Germline-derived CDR1 and CDR2 are SGHTA and FQGTGA. V gave up 5 bases and J gave up 5 bases, with 15 bases separating them. The CDR3 extends over 14 amino acids. Written as DNA, the CDR3 is TGTGCCAGCAGCCCCGAGGGGGTCGGGGAGACCCAGTACTTC. Its protein is CASSPEGVGETQYF.

The chain has TRBV19 and TRBJ2-7; the match to TRBD1 covers 9 bases. V dropped 5 bases and J dropped 2; count of bases not matched to a gene: 4. Germline CDR1 reads LNHDA; CDR2 reads SQIVND (reference sequence). The CDR3 spans 14 residues. DNA for the CDR3: TGTGCCAGTAGTTGGGGACAGGGCACCTACGAGCAGTACTTC. Amino acid sequence: CASSWGQGTYEQYF.

This chain joins TRBV7-8 and TRBJ2-7; 11 bases line up with TRBD2. V shed 5 bases and J 3 bases; nucleotides not matched to a gene: 6. Germline-derived CDR1 and CDR2 are SGHVS and FQNEAQ. The CDR3 loop spans 15 amino acids. CDR3 sequence: CASSVGLAGGYEQYF. The CDR3 DNA reads as TGTGCCAGCAGCGTAGGACTAGCGGGTGGCTACGAGCAGTACTTC.

This rearrangement joins TRBV6-5 to TRBJ1-1; D unclear. V was shortened by 6 bases and J by 4 bases, with 15 bases between the two germline ends. Germline V gene data show CDR1 as MNHEY and CDR2 as SVGAGI. The CDR3 runs 14 residues. In nucleotides, the CDR3 is TGTGCCAGCAGCAAATCAAGGATGACCACTGAAGCTTTCTTT. Translating it yields CASSKSRMTTEAFF.

This chain uses TRBV13 with TRBJ2-5; unclear D gene. This CDR3 spans 11 amino acids. The V gene's germline CDR1 is PRHDT and CDR2 FYEKMQ (reference sequence). Trimming stripped 5 bases from V and 4 bases from J, with 5 bases between. CDR3 in DNA: TGTGCCAGCAGCCCCCCAGAGACCCAGTACTTC. Translation: CASSPPETQYF.

The J gene is TRBJ2-2, the V gene TRBV7-9; D is uncertain. Per the germline V gene, CDR1 is SEHNR and CDR2 is FQNEAQ (reference sequence). Between the trimmed V and J ends, which lost 1 base and 0 bases, there was a span of 12 bases. The CDR3 is 17 residues long. In DNA form, the CDR3 reads TGTGCCAGCAGCTTAGATAAGTCACACGCGAACACCGGGGAGCTGTTTTTT. This translates into CASSLDKSHANTGELFF.

V is TRBV7-8 and J is TRBJ1-4; D is uncertain. Germline V lookup: CDR1 SGHVS, CDR2 FQNEAQ. The length of the CDR3 is 14 residues. V lost 2 bases, J lost 8 bases, and 12 bases lay in between. The CDR3 DNA reads TGTGCCAGCAGCTTAATCGTTCTGGGGGAAAAACTGTTTTTT. Its translation is CASSLIVLGEKLFF. The variable domain in full, with the rest retrieved from reference TRBV7-8 and TRBJ1-4, is GAGVSQSPRYKVAKRGQDVALRCDPISGHVSLFWYQQALGQGPEFLTYFQNEAQLDKSGLPSDRFFAERPEGSVSTLKIQRTQQEDSAVYLCASSLIVLGEKLFFGSGTQLSVL.

The chain couples TRBV4-1 to TRBJ2-7, with D tentatively TRBD1 or TRBD2 (6 bases each). Trimming left V 1 base short and J 3 bases short, with 13 bases between. Germline loops: CDR1 MGHRA, CDR2 YSYEKL. The CDR3 consists of 15 residues. The CDR3 spells CASSQGTGAGYEQYF. The CDR3 DNA reads as TGCGCCAGCAGCCAAGGGACGGGGGCCGGCTACGAGCAGTACTTC.

V gene TRBV14 combines with J gene TRBJ2-1, with 11 positions matching TRBD2. Germline CDR1 and CDR2: SGHDN and FVKESK. This CDR3 region has 15 residues. V was clipped by 3 bases and J by 5 bases; unmatched bases: 3. The CDR3 loop is CASSQASGRNNEQFF. DNA of the CDR3: TGTGCCAGCAGCCAGGCTAGCGGGAGGAACAATGAGCAGTTCTTC.